The rows below give T cell receptor beta chains drawn from one sample of a study of blood T cells in healthy people across ages. TCRdb re-derived calls from the 5' RACE reads in MiXCR, one entry per CDR3 protein. The table lists 650,000 to 1,000,000 distinct CDR3 sequences, 36% of them singletons. Sequencing was performed on blood. The receptors come from a young man in good health. The CDR3 runs from the conserved cysteine through the conserved F or W. A D gene is named only where the DNA matches it firmly. The listing skips clone size in some rows; elsewhere it reads once, few, many or a size class.

TRBJ1-4 TRBV20-1 . . CSARDPDRLNEKLFF TGCAGTGCTAGAGACCCGGACAGATTAAATGAAAAACTGTTTTTT
TRBJ2-7 TRBV7-9 . . CASTSSYEQYF TGTGCCAGCACCAGCTCCTACGAGCAGTACTTC
TRBJ1-1 TRBV20-1 . . CSASKVTLRYTEAFF TGCAGTGCTTCTAAGGTGACATTAAGGTACACTGAAGCTTTCTTT
TRBJ1-5 TRBV20-1 . few CSVYQDNQPQHF TGCAGTGTTTATCAGGATAATCAGCCCCAGCATTTT
TRBJ1-1 TRBV4-3 TRBD1 . CASSQERDDAGGSEAFF TGCGCCAGCAGCCAAGAACGGGACGACGCAGGGGGCTCTGAAGCTTTCTTT
TRBJ1-2 TRBV20-1 . many CSARDGSASYGYTF TGCAGTGCTAGAGACGGATCAGCAAGCTATGGCTACACCTTC
TRBJ2-7 TRBV4-3 TRBD2 . CASSQDGTSAYNEQYF TGCGCCAGCAGCCAAGATGGGACTAGCGCCTACAATGAGCAGTACTTC
TRBJ2-5 TRBV14 TRBD1 . CASSQHKSQGIGQETQYF TGTGCCAGCAGCCAGCACAAGTCACAGGGGATAGGCCAAGAGACCCAGTACTTC
TRBJ2-1 TRBV20-1 . . CSAEPLANYNEQFF TGCAGTGCTGAACCCCTAGCGAACTACAATGAGCAGTTCTTC
TRBJ2-2 TRBV7-2 TRBD2 many CASSLGGVNTGELFF TGTGCCAGCAGCCTGGGGGGGGTGAACACCGGGGAGCTGTTTTTT
TRBJ1-6 TRBV7-9 . . CASSSHTGSSPLHF TGTGCCAGCAGCTCTCACACAGGGAGTTCGCCCCTCCACTTT
TRBJ1-2 TRBV19 TRBD1 . CASSPLRQGPDGYTF TGTGCCAGTAGTCCCTTAAGACAGGGTCCAGATGGCTACACCTTC
TRBJ1-4 TRBV7-2 . few CASSLALENEKLFF TGTGCCAGCAGCTTAGCGCTAGAGAATGAAAAACTGTTTTTT
TRBJ2-3 TRBV20-1 TRBD2 few CSALSAGGNTDTQYF TGCAGTGCGTTATCCGCGGGGGGCAACACAGATACGCAGTATTTT
TRBJ1-4 TRBV12-3/TRBV12-4 . few CASSRGLNNEKLFF TGTGCCAGCAGTCGAGGACTGAACAATGAAAAACTGTTTTTT
TRBJ1-2 TRBV10-3 . many CAISGSAFYGYTF TGTGCCATCAGTGGTTCGGCTTTCTATGGCTACACCTTC
TRBJ2-5 TRBV4-2 . many CASSQISRAQETQYF TGTGCCAGCAGCCAGATCTCAAGGGCCCAAGAGACCCAGTACTTC
TRBJ1-1 TRBV12-3/TRBV12-4 . . CASSLFLGGIANTEAFF TGTGCCAGCAGTTTATTTTTGGGGGGAATAGCGAACACTGAAGCTTTCTTT
TRBJ2-4 TRBV6-5 TRBD1 few CASSYWQGENIQYF TGTGCCAGCAGTTATTGGCAGGGGGAAAACATTCAGTACTTC
TRBJ1-6 TRBV18 TRBD1 . CASSLGQGEGSPLHF TGTGCCAGCTCACTCGGACAGGGTGAGGGTTCACCCCTCCACTTT
TRBJ1-2 TRBV7-9 . few CASSVDFLYGYTF TGTGCCAGCAGCGTAGATTTCCTATATGGCTACACCTTC
TRBJ2-7 TRBV29-1 TRBD1 once CSVIRDSSYEQYF TGCAGCGTAATCCGGGACAGCTCCTACGAGCAGTACTTC
TRBJ1-5 TRBV7-9 . . CASSLGGLAQPQHF TGTGCCAGCAGCTTAGGGGGCCTCGCTCAGCCCCAGCATTTT
TRBJ2-7 TRBV27 . . CASSLGGGQLGYEQYF TGTGCCAGCAGTTTAGGAGGGGGGCAACTGGGCTACGAGCAGTACTTC
TRBJ1-2 TRBV25-1 TRBD1 few CASSGTTGPDYGYTF TGTGCCAGCAGTGGGACGACAGGGCCAGACTATGGCTACACCTTC
TRBJ1-2 TRBV4-3 . few CASSQDFGSADYGYTF TGCGCCAGCAGCCAAGATTTCGGTTCGGCGGACTATGGCTACACCTTC
TRBJ1-5 TRBV2 . . CASSEAGYYSNQPQHF TGTGCCAGCAGTGAAGCGGGGTATTATAGCAATCAGCCCCAGCATTTT
TRBJ1-2 TRBV28 . many CASSLYPQARGGYTF TGTGCCAGCAGTTTATATCCCCAGGCCAGAGGGGGCTACACCTTC
TRBJ2-3 TRBV11-1 TRBD2 . CASSSRGVYTDTQYF TGTGCCAGCAGCTCGCGGGGGGTTTACACAGATACGCAGTATTTT
TRBJ1-5 TRBV6-1 . few CASSDQAARSNQPQHF TGTGCCAGCAGTGATCAGGCCGCGAGGAGCAATCAGCCCCAGCATTTT
TRBJ1-5 TRBV4-1 . few CASSQPRGGRNQPQHF TGCGCCAGCAGCCAACCCCGGGGAGGGCGCAATCAGCCCCAGCATTTT
TRBJ2-1 TRBV4-3 TRBD2 many CASSQDWLAGPRNEQFF TGCGCCAGCAGCCAAGATTGGCTAGCGGGCCCCCGGAATGAGCAGTTCTTC
TRBJ2-7 TRBV29-1 . . CSVAVHSTNNEQYF TGCAGCGTTGCGGTCCACAGCACAAACAATGAGCAGTACTTC
TRBJ1-2 TRBV6-5 . few CASSSISVLYGYTF TGTGCCAGCAGTTCCATTTCGGTGTTATATGGCTACACCTTC
TRBJ2-7 TRBV30 . few CAWSVFGGPEQYF TGTGCCTGGAGTGTATTTGGGGGGCCGGAGCAGTACTTC
TRBJ1-5 TRBV28 . few CASNAGGNNQPQHF TGTGCCAGCAACGCGGGGGGGAACAATCAGCCCCAGCATTTT
TRBJ2-3 TRBV20-1 TRBD2 few CSARGASGGKSTDTQYF TGCAGTGCTAGGGGGGCTAGCGGGGGGAAGAGCACAGATACGCAGTATTTT
TRBJ2-1 TRBV5-5 TRBD2 few CASSLDSGGYNEQFF TGTGCCAGCAGCTTGGATAGCGGGGGATACAATGAGCAGTTCTTC
TRBJ1-6 TRBV9 TRBD1 . CASSQQGTGGQPLHSPLHF TGTGCCAGCAGCCAGCAAGGGACAGGGGGCCAGCCCCTTCATTCACCCCTCCACTTT
TRBJ1-1 TRBV20-1 . few CSVAPAGAAFLNTEAFF TGCAGTGTCGCCCCGGCTGGGGCAGCGTTTTTGAACACTGAAGCTTTCTTT
TRBJ1-2 TRBV7-9 TRBD1 few CASSLKGTGEGYTF TGTGCCAGCAGCTTAAAGGGCACAGGGGAAGGCTACACCTTC
TRBJ2-6 TRBV4-1 . many CASSQNSASGANVLTF TGCGCCAGCAGCCAGAATTCGGCCTCTGGGGCCAACGTCCTGACTTTC
TRBJ2-5 TRBV12-3/TRBV12-4 . . CASSFSGLARETQYF TGTGCCAGCAGTTTTTCGGGATTAGCGCGGGAGACCCAGTACTTC
TRBJ1-2 TRBV5-1 TRBD1 many CASSWTGTYGYTF TGCGCCAGCAGCTGGACAGGAACTTATGGCTACACCTTC
TRBJ1-5 TRBV7-2 TRBD1 . CASRGGTASNQPQHF TGTGCCAGCAGAGGAGGGACAGCCAGCAATCAGCCCCAGCATTTT